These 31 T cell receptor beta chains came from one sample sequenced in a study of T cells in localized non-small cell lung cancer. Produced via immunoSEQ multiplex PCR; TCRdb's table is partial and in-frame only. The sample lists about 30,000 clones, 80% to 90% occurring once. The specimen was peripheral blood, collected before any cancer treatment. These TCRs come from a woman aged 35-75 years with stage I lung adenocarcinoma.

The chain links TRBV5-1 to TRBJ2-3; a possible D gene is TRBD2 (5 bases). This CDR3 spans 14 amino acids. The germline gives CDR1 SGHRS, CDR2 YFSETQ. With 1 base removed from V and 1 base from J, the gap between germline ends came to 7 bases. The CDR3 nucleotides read TGCGCCAGCAGCTTGAGTAGCGGCACAGATACGCAGTATTTT. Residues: CASSLSSGTDTQYF.

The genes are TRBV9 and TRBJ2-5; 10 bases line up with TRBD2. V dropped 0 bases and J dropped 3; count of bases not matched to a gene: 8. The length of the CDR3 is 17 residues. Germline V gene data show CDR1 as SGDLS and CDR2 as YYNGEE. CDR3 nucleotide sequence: TGTGCCAGCAGCGTAGGGGCGGCTAGCGGGGGTGAAGAGACCCAGTACTTC. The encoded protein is CASSVGAASGGEETQYF.

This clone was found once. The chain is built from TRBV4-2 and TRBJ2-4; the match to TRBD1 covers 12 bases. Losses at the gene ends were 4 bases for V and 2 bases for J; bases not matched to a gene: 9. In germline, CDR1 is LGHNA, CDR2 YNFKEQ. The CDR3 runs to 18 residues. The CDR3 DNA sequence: TGTGCCAGCAGCCGAGGGACAGGGGGCGAAGTAACCAAAAACATTCAGTACTTC. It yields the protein CASSRGTGGEVTKNIQYF.

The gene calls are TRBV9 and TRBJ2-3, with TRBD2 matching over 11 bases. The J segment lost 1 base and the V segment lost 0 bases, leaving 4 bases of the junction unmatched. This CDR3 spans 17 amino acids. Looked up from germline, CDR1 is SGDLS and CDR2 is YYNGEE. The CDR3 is CASSVGVAGGCTDTQYF. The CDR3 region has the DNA TGTGCCAGCAGCGTAGGCGTAGCGGGAGGGTGCACAGATACGCAGTATTTT.

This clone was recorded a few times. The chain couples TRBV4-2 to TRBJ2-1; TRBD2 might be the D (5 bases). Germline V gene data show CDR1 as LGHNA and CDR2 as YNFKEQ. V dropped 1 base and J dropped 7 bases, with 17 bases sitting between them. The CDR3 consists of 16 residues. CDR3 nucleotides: TGTGCCAGCAGCCAAGCTTATGTAGCCTCGGGGAATGAGCAGTTCTTC. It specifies CASSQAYVASGNEQFF.

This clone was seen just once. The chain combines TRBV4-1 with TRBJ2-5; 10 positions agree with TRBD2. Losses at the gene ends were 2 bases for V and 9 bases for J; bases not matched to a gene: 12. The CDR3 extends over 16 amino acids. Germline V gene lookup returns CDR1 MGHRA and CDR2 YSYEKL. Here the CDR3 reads CASSQWSGGGLSAQYF. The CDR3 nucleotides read TGCGCCAGCAGCCAATGGAGCGGGGGGGGACTGTCGGCCCAGTACTTC.

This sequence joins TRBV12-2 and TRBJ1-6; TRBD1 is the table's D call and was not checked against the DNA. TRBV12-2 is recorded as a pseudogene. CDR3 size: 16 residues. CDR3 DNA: TGTGCAACTAACCGGATCGAGGGGGCGAATAATTCACCCCTCCACTTT. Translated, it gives CATNRIEGANNSPLHF.

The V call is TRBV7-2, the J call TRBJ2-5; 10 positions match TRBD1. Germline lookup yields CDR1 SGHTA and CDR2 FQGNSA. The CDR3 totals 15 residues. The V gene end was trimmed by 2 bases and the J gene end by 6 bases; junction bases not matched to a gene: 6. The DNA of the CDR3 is TGTGCCAGCAGCTTAACGGGACAGGGGAAAAAGACCCAGTACTTC. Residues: CASSLTGQGKKTQYF.

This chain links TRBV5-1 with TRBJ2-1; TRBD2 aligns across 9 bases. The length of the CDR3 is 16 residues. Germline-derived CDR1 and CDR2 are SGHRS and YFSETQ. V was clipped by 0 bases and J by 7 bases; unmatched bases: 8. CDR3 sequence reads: CASSLALAGAGNEQFF. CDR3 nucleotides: TGCGCCAGCAGCTTGGCCTTAGCGGGAGCGGGAAATGAGCAGTTCTTC. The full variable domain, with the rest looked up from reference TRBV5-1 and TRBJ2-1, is KAGVTQTPRYLIKTRGQQVTLSCSPISGHRSVSWYQQTPGQGLQFLFEYFSETQRNKGNFPGRFSGRQFSNSRSEMNVSTLELGDSALYLCASSLALAGAGNEQFFGPGTRLTVL.

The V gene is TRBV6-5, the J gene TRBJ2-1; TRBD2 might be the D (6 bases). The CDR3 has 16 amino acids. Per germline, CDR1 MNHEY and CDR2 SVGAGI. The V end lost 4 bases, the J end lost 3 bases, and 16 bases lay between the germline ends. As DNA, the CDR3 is TGTGCCAGCAGTTCCCATAGCGGTTTCGGCTACAATGAGCAGTTCTTC. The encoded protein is CASSSHSGFGYNEQFF.

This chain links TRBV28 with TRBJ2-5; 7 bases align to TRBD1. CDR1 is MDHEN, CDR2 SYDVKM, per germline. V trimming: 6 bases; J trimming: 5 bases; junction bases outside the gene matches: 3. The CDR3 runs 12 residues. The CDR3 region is CASSNRGETQYF. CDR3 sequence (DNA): TGTGCCAGCAGCAACAGGGGTGAGACCCAGTACTTC. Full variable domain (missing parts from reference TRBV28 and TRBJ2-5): DVKVTQSSRYLVKRTGEKVFLECVQDMDHENMFWYRQDPGLGLRLIYFSYDVKMKEKGDIPEGYSVSREKKERFSLILESASTNQTSMYLCASSNRGETQYFGPGTRLLVL.

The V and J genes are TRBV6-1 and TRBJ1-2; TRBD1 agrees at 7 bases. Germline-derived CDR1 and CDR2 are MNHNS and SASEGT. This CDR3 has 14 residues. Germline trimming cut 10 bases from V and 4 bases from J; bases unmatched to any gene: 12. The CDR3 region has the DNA TGTGCCACCGGGGGGGACAGTGCTTTCTATGGCTACACCTTC. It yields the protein CATGGDSAFYGYTF.

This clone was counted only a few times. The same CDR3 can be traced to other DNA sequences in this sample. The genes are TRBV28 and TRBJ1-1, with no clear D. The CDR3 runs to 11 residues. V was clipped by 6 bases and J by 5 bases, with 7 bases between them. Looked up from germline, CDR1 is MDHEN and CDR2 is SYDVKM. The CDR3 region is CASSRGTEAFF. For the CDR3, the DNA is TGTGCCAGCAGCCGAGGTACTGAAGCTTTCTTT.

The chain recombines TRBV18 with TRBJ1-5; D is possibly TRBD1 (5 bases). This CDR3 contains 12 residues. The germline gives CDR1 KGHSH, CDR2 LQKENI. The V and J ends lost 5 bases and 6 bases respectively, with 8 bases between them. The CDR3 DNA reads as TGTGCCAGCTCAACCCAGGGTCAGCCCCAGCATTTT. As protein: CASSTQGQPQHF.

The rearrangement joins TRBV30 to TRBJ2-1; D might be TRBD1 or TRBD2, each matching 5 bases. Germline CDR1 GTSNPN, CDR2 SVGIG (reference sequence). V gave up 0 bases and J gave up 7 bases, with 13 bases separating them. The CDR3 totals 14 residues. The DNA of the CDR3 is TGTGCCTGGAGTGTAGGGGTGGGGGAGAATGAGCAGTTCTTC. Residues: CAWSVGVGENEQFF.

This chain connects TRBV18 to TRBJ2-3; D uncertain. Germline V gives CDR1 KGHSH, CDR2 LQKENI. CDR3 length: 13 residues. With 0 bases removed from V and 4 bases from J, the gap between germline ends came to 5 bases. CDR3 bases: TGTGCCAGCTCACCACCGGCCTCAGATACGCAGTATTTT. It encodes CASSPPASDTQYF.

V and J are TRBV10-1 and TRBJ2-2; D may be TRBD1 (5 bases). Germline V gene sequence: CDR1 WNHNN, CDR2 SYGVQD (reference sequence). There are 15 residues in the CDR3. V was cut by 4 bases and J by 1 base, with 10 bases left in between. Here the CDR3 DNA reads TGCGCCAGCAGTGGGACCAGGGAGAACACCGGGGAGCTGTTTTTT. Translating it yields CASSGTRENTGELFF.

The CDR3 reads CAWSVTSGRADTQYF. CDR3 nucleotides: TGTGCCTGGAGTGTGACTAGCGGGAGAGCAGATACGCAGTATTTT. The rearrangement links TRBV30 to TRBJ2-3; TRBD2 matches at 12 bases. There are 15 residues in the CDR3. Germline CDR1 and CDR2: GTSNPN and SVGIG (reference sequence). V was pared by 0 bases and J by 4 bases, with 2 bases of the junction left unmatched.

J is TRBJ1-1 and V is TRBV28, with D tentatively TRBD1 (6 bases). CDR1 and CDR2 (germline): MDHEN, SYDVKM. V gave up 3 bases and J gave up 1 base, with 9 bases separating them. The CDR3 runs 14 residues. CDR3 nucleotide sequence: TGTGCCAGCAGTTTTTTGGACAGGAACACTGAAGCTTTCTTT. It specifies CASSFLDRNTEAFF.

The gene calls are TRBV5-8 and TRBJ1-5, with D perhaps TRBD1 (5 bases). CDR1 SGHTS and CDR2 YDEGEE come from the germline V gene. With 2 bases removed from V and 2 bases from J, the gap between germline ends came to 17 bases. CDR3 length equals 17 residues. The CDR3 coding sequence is TGTGCCAGCAGCTTCCACAGTGGGGGGGGTGGCAATCAGCCCCAGCATTTT. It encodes CASSFHSGGGGNQPQHF.

This chain's CDR3 is CASSPGPGTGYTF. The CDR3 DNA follows: TGTGCCAGCAGCCCCGGACCAGGGACCGGCTACACCTTC. This chain joins TRBV7-8 and TRBJ1-2; a possible D gene is TRBD1 (5 bases). The V gene lost 5 bases and the J gene lost 8 bases, with 15 bases spanning the gap. The CDR3 contains 13 residues. CDR1 is SGHVS, CDR2 FQNEAQ, per germline.

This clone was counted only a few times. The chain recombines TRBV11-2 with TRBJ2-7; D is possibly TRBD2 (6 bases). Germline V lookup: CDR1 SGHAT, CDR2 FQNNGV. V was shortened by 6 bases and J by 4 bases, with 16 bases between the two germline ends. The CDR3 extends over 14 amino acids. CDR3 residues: CASSPGTGGYEQYF. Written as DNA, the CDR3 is TGTGCCAGCAGTCCCGGGACTGGTGGTTACGAGCAGTACTTC.

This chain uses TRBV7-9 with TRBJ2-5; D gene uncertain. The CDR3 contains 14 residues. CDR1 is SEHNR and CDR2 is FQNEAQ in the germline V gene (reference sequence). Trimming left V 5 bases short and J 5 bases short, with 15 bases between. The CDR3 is CASSGDGLRETQYF. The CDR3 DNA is TGTGCCAGCAGCGGTGACGGGTTAAGGGAGACCCAGTACTTC.

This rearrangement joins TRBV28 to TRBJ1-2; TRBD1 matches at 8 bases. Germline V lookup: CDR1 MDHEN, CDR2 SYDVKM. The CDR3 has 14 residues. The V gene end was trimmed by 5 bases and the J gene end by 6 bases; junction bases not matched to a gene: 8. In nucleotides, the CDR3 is TGTGCCAGCAGTCGTGCCCAGGGGGCGAATGGCTACACCTTC. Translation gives CASSRAQGANGYTF.

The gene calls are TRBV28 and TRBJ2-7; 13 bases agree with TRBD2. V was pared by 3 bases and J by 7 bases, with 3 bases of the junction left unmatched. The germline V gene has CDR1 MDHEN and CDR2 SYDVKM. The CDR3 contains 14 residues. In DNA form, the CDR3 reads TGTGCCAGCAGTTTTAGACTAGCGGGAGGTGAGCAGTACTTC. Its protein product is CASSFRLAGGEQYF. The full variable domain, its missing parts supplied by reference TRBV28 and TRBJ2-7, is DVKVTQSSRYLVKRTGEKVFLECVQDMDHENMFWYRQDPGLGLRLIYFSYDVKMKEKGDIPEGYSVSREKKERFSLILESASTNQTSMYLCASSFRLAGGEQYFGPGTRLTVT.

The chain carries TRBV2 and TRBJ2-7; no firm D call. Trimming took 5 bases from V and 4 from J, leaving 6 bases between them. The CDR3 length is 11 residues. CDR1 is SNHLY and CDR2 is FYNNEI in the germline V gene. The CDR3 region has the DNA TGTGCCAGCAGTACTTTATACGAGCAGTACTTC. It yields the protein CASSTLYEQYF.

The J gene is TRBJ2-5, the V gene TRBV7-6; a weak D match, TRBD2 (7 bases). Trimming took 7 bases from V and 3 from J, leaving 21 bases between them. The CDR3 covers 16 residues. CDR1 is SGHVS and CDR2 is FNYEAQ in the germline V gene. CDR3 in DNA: TGTGCCAGCACCTCGCATCCGGGGGGCTCTGAAGAGACCCAGTACTTC. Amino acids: CASTSHPGGSEETQYF. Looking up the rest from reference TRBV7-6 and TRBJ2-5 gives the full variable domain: GAGVSQSPRYKVTKRGQDVALRCDPISGHVSLYWYRQALGQGPEFLTYFNYEAQQDKSGLPNDRFSAERPEGSISTLTIQRTEQRDSAMYRCASTSHPGGSEETQYFGPGTRLLVL.

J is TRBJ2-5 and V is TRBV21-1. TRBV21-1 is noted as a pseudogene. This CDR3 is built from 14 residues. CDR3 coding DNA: TGTGCCAGCAGCAAAGTGCCTGGGATGGAGACCCAGTACTTC. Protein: CASSKVPGMETQYF.

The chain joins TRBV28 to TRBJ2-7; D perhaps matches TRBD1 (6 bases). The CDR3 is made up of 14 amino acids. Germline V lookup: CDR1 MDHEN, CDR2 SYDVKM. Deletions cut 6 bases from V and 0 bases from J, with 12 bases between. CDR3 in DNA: TGTGCCAGCAGAGGACAGCTCGGCTCCTACGAGCAGTACTTC. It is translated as CASRGQLGSYEQYF. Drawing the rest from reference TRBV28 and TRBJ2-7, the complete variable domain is DVKVTQSSRYLVKRTGEKVFLECVQDMDHENMFWYRQDPGLGLRLIYFSYDVKMKEKGDIPEGYSVSREKKERFSLILESASTNQTSMYLCASRGQLGSYEQYFGPGTRLTVT.

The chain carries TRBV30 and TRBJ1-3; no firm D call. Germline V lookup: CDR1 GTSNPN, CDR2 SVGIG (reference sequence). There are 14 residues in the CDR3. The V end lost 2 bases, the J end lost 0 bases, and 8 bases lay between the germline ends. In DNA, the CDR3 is TGTGCCTGGAGTTCAGGACTCTCTGGAAACACCATATATTTT. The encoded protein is CAWSSGLSGNTIYF.

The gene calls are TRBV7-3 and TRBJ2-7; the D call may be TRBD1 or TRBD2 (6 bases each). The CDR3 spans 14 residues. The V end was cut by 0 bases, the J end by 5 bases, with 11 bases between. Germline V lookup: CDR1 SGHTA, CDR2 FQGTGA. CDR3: CASSLTMEGDEQYF. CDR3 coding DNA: TGTGCCAGCAGCTTAACGATGGAGGGGGACGAGCAGTACTTC.